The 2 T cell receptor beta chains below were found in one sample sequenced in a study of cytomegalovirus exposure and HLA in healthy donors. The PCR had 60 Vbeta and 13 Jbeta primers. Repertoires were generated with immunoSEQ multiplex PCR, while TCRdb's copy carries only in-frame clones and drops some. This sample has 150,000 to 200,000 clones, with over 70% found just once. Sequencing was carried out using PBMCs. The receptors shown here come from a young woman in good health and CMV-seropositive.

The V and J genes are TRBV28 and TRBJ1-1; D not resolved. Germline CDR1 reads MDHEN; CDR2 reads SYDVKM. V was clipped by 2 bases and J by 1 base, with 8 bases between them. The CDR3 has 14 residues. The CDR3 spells CASSLISQNTEAFF. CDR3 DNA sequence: TGTGCCAGCAGTTTAATTAGCCAGAACACTGAAGCTTTCTTT.

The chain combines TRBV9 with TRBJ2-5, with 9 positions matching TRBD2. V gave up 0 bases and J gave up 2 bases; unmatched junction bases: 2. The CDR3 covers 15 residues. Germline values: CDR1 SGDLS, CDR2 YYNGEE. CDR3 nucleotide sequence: TGTGCCAGCAGCGTAGAGGGACTAGCTCAAGAGACCCAGTACTTC. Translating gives CASSVEGLAQETQYF.